This T cell receptor beta chain comes out of a study of CD8+ T cells in alopecia areata. T lymphocytes (CD4+ and CD8+) were sorted from PBMCs. Regarding the study as a whole: Scalp samples also contribute reads from the resident alphabeta T cells found in normal skin. Normal scalp had lower clonality than lesional scalp, with alopecia totalis/universalis lesions showing this most strongly.

Extracted from the samples, RNA was reverse transcribed into cDNA to serve as the sequencing template. Profiled with immunoSEQ multiplex PCR; TCRdb holds only in-frame clones, not every one. The sample records about 99,000 clones, roughly half being singletons. The sample holds a few counts of this clone. Its target is not known. Deletions cut 5 bases from V and 0 bases from J, with 8 bases between. The CDR3 runs to 14 residues. Germline CDR1 and CDR2: SGHRS and YFSETQ. The specimen sequenced was CD4+ T cells sorted from blood. The chain recombines TRBV5-1 with TRBJ2-2; unclear D gene. This TCR derives from a human donor in good health. CDR3 sequence: CASSKVSNTGELFF. The CDR3 DNA reads TGCGCCAGCAGTAAAGTTTCGAACACCGGGGAGCTGTTTTTT.